This passage covers 24 T cell receptor beta chains from one sample sequenced in a study of blood T cell repertoires in COVID-19 (TCRdb year 2020). Libraries were prepared through the immunoSEQ multiplex PCR assay. TCRdb limited this immuneACCESS table to in-frame rearrangements with V and J called. A share of clones is missing; checked studies link under half to unresolved V genes, and the rest is unexplained. This sample comprises under 450,000 clones, roughly 90% of them detected only once. 1.5% to 1.7% of the sample belongs to the ten largest clones. Sequenced: peripheral blood. The source is a woman in her thirties or forties with COVID-19, enrolled during active disease.

This sequence joins TRBV7-6 and TRBJ2-5, with 10 bases matching TRBD1. The CDR3 has 16 residues. V lost 0 bases and J lost 5; bases outside the gene matches: 6. Per germline, CDR1 SGHVS and CDR2 FNYEAQ. CDR3 amino acids: CASSLAARDRGETQYF. The CDR3 bases are TGTGCCAGCAGCTTAGCGGCAAGGGACAGGGGTGAGACCCAGTACTTC.

V and J are TRBV28 and TRBJ1-5; no firm D call. The germline V gene has CDR1 MDHEN and CDR2 SYDVKM. Deletions cut 6 bases from V and 9 bases from J, with 12 bases between. This CDR3 spans 12 amino acids. The CDR3 nucleotides are TGTGCCAGCAGCCTTAGTTTGCCGCCCCAGCATTTT. It yields the protein CASSLSLPPQHF.

CDR3: CASSLDREGPQHF. The CDR3 nucleotides are TGTGCCAGCAGCTTAGATAGGGAGGGGCCCCAGCATTTT. The chain links TRBV11-2 to TRBJ1-5; the D is unclear. V lost 0 bases and J 9 bases, leaving 9 bases between the germline ends. The CDR3 has 13 amino acids. Germline V gene data show CDR1 as SGHAT and CDR2 as FQNNGV.

The CDR3 nucleotides read TGCGCCAGCAGCCAAGAGGGGCGGGGAAATGAAAAACTGTTTTTT. Its protein product is CASSQEGRGNEKLFF. The chain is built from TRBV4-3 and TRBJ1-4; perhaps TRBD1 as D (5 bases). Trimming took off 0 bases at V and 5 bases at J, with 10 bases between the two ends. CDR3 length: 15 residues. Germline V CDR1 and CDR2: LGHNA, YSLEER.

DNA of the CDR3: TGTGCCTGGAGTGGGGGGGGCAAAGGCACAGATACGCAGTATTTT. This translates into CAWSGGGKGTDTQYF. V and J are TRBV30 and TRBJ2-3; D is possibly TRBD2 (7 bases). The CDR3 covers 15 residues. V lost 1 base, J lost 1 base, and 12 bases lay in between. Germline CDR1 and CDR2: GTSNPN and SVGIG (reference sequence).

The chain carries TRBV5-1 and TRBJ1-6; TRBD1 might be the D (6 bases). There are 18 residues in the CDR3. Trimming took 1 base from V and 10 from J, leaving 24 bases between them. Germline CDR1 and CDR2: SGHRS and YFSETQ. The CDR3 nucleotides are TGCGCCAGCAGCTTGCGCAACCCGGGACAAGGTTCGTACTCACCCCTCCACTTT. It specifies CASSLRNPGQGSYSPLHF. Drawing the rest from reference TRBV5-1 and TRBJ1-6, the complete variable domain is KAGVTQTPRYLIKTRGQQVTLSCSPISGHRSVSWYQQTPGQGLQFLFEYFSETQRNKGNFPGRFSGRQFSNSRSEMNVSTLELGDSALYLCASSLRNPGQGSYSPLHFGNGTRLTVT.

The genes are TRBV7-3 and TRBJ2-7, with 9 bases matching TRBD1. Germline V gives CDR1 SGHTA, CDR2 FQGTGA. The CDR3 is 15 residues long. Trimming cost V 5 bases and J 2 bases; bases outside gene matches: 7. The CDR3 is CASSLGTGSTYEQYF. DNA for the CDR3: TGTGCCAGCAGCCTAGGGACAGGGTCTACCTACGAGCAGTACTTC.

This chain uses TRBV6-1 with TRBJ1-1, with D tentatively TRBD1 (6 bases). V dropped 2 bases and J dropped 3 bases, with 13 bases sitting between them. Germline CDR1 and CDR2: MNHNS and SASEGT. The CDR3 runs 15 residues. CDR3 loop: CASSEQGRVDTEAFF. The CDR3 bases are TGTGCCAGCAGTGAACAGGGGCGGGTGGACACTGAAGCTTTCTTT.

DNA for the CDR3: TGTGCCACCAGTGATTTTTCTAGCGGGAGGCCCGGGGAGCTGTTTTTT. It is translated as CATSDFSSGRPGELFF. The chain has TRBV24-1 and TRBJ2-2; 11 bases map to TRBD2. The V gene's germline CDR1 is KGHDR and CDR2 SFDVKD. The CDR3 spans 16 residues. V lost 1 base, J lost 6 bases, and 3 bases stayed unmatched.

This chain joins TRBV5-1 and TRBJ1-6, with a tentative D call TRBD1 (6 bases). V shed 2 bases and J shed 8 bases, with 14 bases lying between them. The CDR3 contains 15 residues. CDR1 is SGHRS and CDR2 is YFSETQ in the germline V gene. CDR3 residues: CASSLQGAVDSPLHF. CDR3 coding DNA: TGCGCCAGCAGCTTACAGGGAGCGGTCGATTCACCCCTCCACTTT. Using reference TRBV5-1 and TRBJ1-6 for the parts outside the CDR3, the full variable domain is KAGVTQTPRYLIKTRGQQVTLSCSPISGHRSVSWYQQTPGQGLQFLFEYFSETQRNKGNFPGRFSGRQFSNSRSEMNVSTLELGDSALYLCASSLQGAVDSPLHFGNGTRLTVT.

The chain uses TRBV18 and TRBJ1-3; 8 bases are shared with TRBD1. V was pared by 3 bases and J by 3 bases, with 16 bases of the junction left unmatched. This CDR3 is 19 amino acids long. The V gene's germline CDR1 is KGHSH and CDR2 LQKENI. The CDR3 sequence is CASSPSHRQGIPFGNTIYF. The CDR3 coding sequence is TGTGCCAGCTCACCTTCTCACCGACAGGGGATTCCGTTTGGAAACACCATATATTTT.

This clone was counted a single time. This chain uses TRBV6-5 with TRBJ1-2; TRBD1 aligns across 9 bases. CDR1 is MNHEY, CDR2 SVGAGI, per germline. CDR3 length: 15 residues. V shed 6 bases, J shed 3 bases, and the junction held 8 bases outside the gene matches. DNA for the CDR3: TGTGCCAGCAGCAACAGGGGGCAGATAGACTATGGCTACACCTTC. Translation: CASSNRGQIDYGYTF.

This chain joins TRBV27 and TRBJ1-4; tentative D call: TRBD1 (6 bases). The CDR3 spans 15 residues. The V end lost 3 bases, the J end lost 11 bases, and 19 bases lay between the germline ends. Germline CDR1 MNHEY, CDR2 SMNVEV (reference sequence). DNA of the CDR3: TGTGCCAGCAGTTTTTTGCCGCCTGCAGGGGCTAAACTGTTTTTT. This encodes CASSFLPPAGAKLFF.

This clone was recorded once. The J gene is TRBJ2-2, the V gene TRBV19, with 9 bases lining up with TRBD1. Trimming cost V 8 bases and J 5 bases; bases outside gene matches: 6. Germline V lookup: CDR1 LNHDA, CDR2 SQIVND (reference sequence). The CDR3 is 14 residues long. CDR3 protein: CASGGTGQTGELFF. CDR3 nucleotides: TGTGCCAGTGGAGGGACAGGGCAAACCGGGGAGCTGTTTTTT.

V gene TRBV20-1 combines with J gene TRBJ2-7; 7 nucleotides align to TRBD1. The CDR3 covers 11 residues. Germline V gene sequence: CDR1 DFQATT, CDR2 SNEGSKA (reference sequence). Trimming cost V 6 bases and J 4 bases; bases outside gene matches: 3. This CDR3 reads CSAEDRYEQYF. CDR3 sequence (DNA): TGCAGTGCCGAGGACAGGTACGAGCAGTACTTC.

A word on this clone: This CDR3 is also generated by other DNA sequences in the sample. The chain employs TRBV28 and TRBJ1-2, with D maybe TRBD1 (6 bases). V lost 5 bases to trimming and J lost 5 bases, with 9 bases between them. Germline V gene data show CDR1 as MDHEN and CDR2 as SYDVKM. This CDR3 has 12 residues. This chain's CDR3 is CASSRGGYGYTF. DNA of the CDR3: TGTGCCAGCAGTAGGGGGGGGTATGGCTACACCTTC.

The V call is TRBV6-1, the J call TRBJ1-6, with 8 bases lining up with TRBD1. This CDR3 comprises 16 residues. Germline lookup yields CDR1 MNHNS and CDR2 SASEGT. Germline trimming cut 3 bases from V and 7 bases from J; bases unmatched to any gene: 8. The CDR3 here is CASSEGTGRLNSPLHF. The CDR3 DNA sequence: TGTGCCAGCAGTGAGGGGACAGGTCGCCTGAATTCACCCCTCCACTTT.

The genes are TRBV7-2 and TRBJ2-3; 8 bases line up with TRBD2. V lost 1 base and J lost 0; bases outside the gene matches: 9. The germline V gene encodes CDR1 SGHTA and CDR2 FQGNSA. The CDR3 is 18 amino acids. The CDR3 region is CASSLVVTSGASTDTQYF. The CDR3 bases are TGTGCCAGCAGCTTAGTGGTTACTAGCGGAGCTAGCACAGATACGCAGTATTTT.

The chain carries TRBV28 and TRBJ1-2; 9 nucleotides align to TRBD1. The CDR3 spans 16 residues. The germline gives CDR1 MDHEN, CDR2 SYDVKM. The ends lost 7 bases at V and 7 bases at J; junction bases unmatched: 16. The CDR3, as DNA: TGTGCCAGCACTCCGACCCGGACAGGGGAGACGGGTGGCTACACCTTC. As protein: CASTPTRTGETGGYTF.

This chain connects TRBV5-4 to TRBJ2-1; TRBD2 aligns across 9 bases. Germline values: CDR1 SGHNT, CDR2 YYREEE (reference sequence). CDR3 length equals 15 residues. V lost 4 bases, J lost 4 bases, and 6 bases stayed unmatched. CDR3 sequence: CASSGEREAYNEQFF. In DNA form, the CDR3 reads TGTGCCAGCAGCGGGGAGCGGGAGGCATACAATGAGCAGTTCTTC.

The chain recombines TRBV28 with TRBJ1-2; no firm D call. The CDR3 loop spans 14 amino acids. Germline lookup yields CDR1 MDHEN and CDR2 SYDVKM. V was trimmed by 3 bases and J by 1 base, leaving 9 bases between them. The CDR3 DNA is TGTGCCAGCAGTTTTCCCGGCGGTAACTATGGCTACACCTTC. Translated, it gives CASSFPGGNYGYTF.

The rearrangement uses TRBV6-5 and TRBJ1-5; D uncertain. This CDR3 comprises 12 residues. Germline V gene lookup returns CDR1 MNHEY and CDR2 SVGAGI. Trimming left V 4 bases short and J 4 bases short, with 5 bases between. CDR3 coding DNA: TGTGCCAGCAGTTCCTTAAATCAGCCCCAGCATTTT. Its protein product is CASSSLNQPQHF.

This clone has only one observation. The gene calls are TRBV19 and TRBJ2-5; TRBD1 might be the D (5 bases). Trimming pared 3 bases from V and 2 bases from J, leaving 19 bases between. This CDR3 is built from 17 residues. CDR1 and CDR2 from the germline V gene are LNHDA and SQIVND (reference sequence). CDR3 nucleotide sequence: TGTGCCAGTAGTATCTATAGGGGAACCCCCCGACAAGAGACCCAGTACTTC. It codes for CASSIYRGTPRQETQYF.

This clone was recorded only once. The gene calls are TRBV30 and TRBJ2-2, with D unresolved. Trimming pared 1 base from V and 0 bases from J, leaving 3 bases between. This CDR3 has 13 amino acids. Germline lookup yields CDR1 GTSNPN and CDR2 SVGIG (reference sequence). CDR3 nucleotides: TGTGCCTGGAGTGCAGCGAACACCGGGGAGCTGTTTTTT. Protein product: CAWSAANTGELFF.